This TCR beta chain was documented in a study of blood T cell repertoires in COVID-19. Overall study: Researchers got acute and convalescent COVID-19 samples from the United States, Italy and Spain.

The V end lost 7 bases, the J end lost 7 bases, and 11 bases lay between the germline ends. CDR3 length: 12 residues. Clones were sequenced by immunoSEQ multiplex PCR, and TCRdb holds only the in-frame ones, with some missing. The sample holds around 180,000 clones; about nine tenths are singletons and the top ten take around 21%. The sequence was collected from a man between 65 and 85 years old with active or convalescent COVID-19. The chain combines TRBV12-3 or TRBV12-4 with TRBJ1-5, with D possibly being TRBD1 (6 bases). Sequenced sample: peripheral blood. CDR3 sequence (DNA): TGTGCCAGCACCGTGGACAGCCAGCCCCAGCATTTT. Its translation: CASTVDSQPQHF.